These 24 T cell receptor beta chains were sequenced from one sample in a study of cytomegalovirus exposure and HLA in healthy donors. Primers: 60 Vbeta forward and 13 Jbeta reverse. TCRdb's copy holds only in-frame clones and misses some; the assay was immunoSEQ multiplex PCR. The sample contains 150,000 to 200,000 clones, 65% to 85% of which appear only once. Material for sequencing was PBMCs. The receptor set was obtained from a girl aged 10-17 years in good health and CMV-seropositive.

This chain links TRBV7-9 with TRBJ2-3; a weak D match, TRBD2 (7 bases). V dropped 2 bases and J dropped 0 bases, with 15 bases sitting between them. CDR1 SEHNR and CDR2 FQNEAQ come from the germline V gene (reference sequence). The CDR3 is made up of 17 amino acids. CDR3 sequence (DNA): TGTGCCAGCAGCTTATACGGGGGGCGGCTTAGCACAGATACGCAGTATTTT. Translated: CASSLYGGRLSTDTQYF.

This chain uses TRBV5-1 with TRBJ2-3; 9 bases line up with TRBD2. Germline V CDR1 and CDR2: SGHRS, YFSETQ. V was pared by 4 bases and J by 6 bases, with 12 bases of the junction left unmatched. CDR3 size: 16 residues. The CDR3 spells CASSQGVAGVSDTQYF. CDR3 in DNA: TGCGCCAGCAGCCAAGGGGTAGCGGGGGTCTCGGATACGCAGTATTTT.

This chain joins TRBV6-1 and TRBJ2-1; D uncertain. This CDR3 has 14 amino acids. Deletions cut 6 bases from V and 8 bases from J, with 17 bases between. Looked up from germline, CDR1 is MNHNS and CDR2 is SASEGT. DNA of the CDR3: TGTGCCAGCAGAAAAGGCCAGGCGATCGATGAGCAGTTCTTC. This codes for CASRKGQAIDEQFF.

This clone was observed a handful of times. This chain links TRBV15 with TRBJ1-1; no firm D call. Germline V gene sequence: CDR1 LNHNV, CDR2 YYDKDF (reference sequence). The V end was cut by 10 bases, the J end by 7 bases, with 10 bases between. CDR3 size: 10 residues. The CDR3, as DNA: TGTGCCATCCGTAGCTTTGAAGCTTTCTTT. Protein sequence: CAIRSFEAFF. Full variable domain (missing parts from reference TRBV15 and TRBJ1-1): DAMVIQNPRYQVTQFGKPVTLSCSQTLNHNVMYWYQQKSSQAPKLLFHYYDKDFNNEADTPDNFQSRRPNTSFCFLDIRSPGLGDTAMYLCAIRSFEAFFGQGTRLTVV.

J is TRBJ1-5 and V is TRBV29-1; 7 nucleotides line up with TRBD1. This CDR3 is 12 amino acids long. Germline V lookup: CDR1 SQVTM, CDR2 ANQGSEA. After removal of 4 bases from V and 5 bases from J, the junction contained 2 bases not matched to a gene. In DNA form, the CDR3 reads TGCAGCGTTGGACAGGGCGATCAGCCCCAGCATTTT. Translation: CSVGQGDQPQHF.

V usage is TRBV27 and J usage is TRBJ2-7; 16 positions match TRBD2. Germline V gene lookup returns CDR1 MNHEY and CDR2 SMNVEV (reference sequence). V shed 6 bases and J 3 bases; nucleotides not matched to a gene: 14. The CDR3 has 19 residues. The CDR3 DNA is TGTGCCAGCAGAACAGCCGGGACTAGCGGGAGGGCCTTCTACTACGAGCAGTACTTC. Translating it yields CASRTAGTSGRAFYYEQYF.

V is TRBV5-8 and J is TRBJ2-3, with 10 positions matching TRBD2. V was pared by 4 bases and J by 3 bases, with 14 bases of the junction left unmatched. Germline CDR1 reads SGHTS; CDR2 reads YDEGEE. The CDR3 is made up of 18 amino acids. CDR3 sequence reads: CASSPGRVAGGGTDTQYF. The DNA of the CDR3 is TGTGCCAGCAGCCCGGGCAGGGTAGCGGGAGGTGGTACAGATACGCAGTATTTT.

V usage is TRBV2 and J usage is TRBJ2-7; perhaps TRBD1 as D (5 bases). Germline lookup yields CDR1 SNHLY and CDR2 FYNNEI. V was trimmed by 1 base and J by 0 bases, leaving 10 bases between them. The CDR3 runs 15 residues. CDR3 residues: CASSEGSDSSYEQYF. In nucleotides, the CDR3 is TGTGCCAGCAGTGAAGGGTCAGACAGCTCCTACGAGCAGTACTTC.

V is TRBV2 and J is TRBJ2-5, with D possibly being TRBD1 (5 bases). Germline CDR1 and CDR2: SNHLY and FYNNEI. The CDR3 consists of 13 residues. V was clipped by 4 bases and J by 1 base, with 7 bases between them. In DNA, the CDR3 is TGTGCCAGCAGTGGGGGCCGCCAAGAGACCCAGTACTTC. This sequence encodes CASSGGRQETQYF.

V gene TRBV27 combines with J gene TRBJ2-1; 8 bases line up with TRBD2. CDR1 and CDR2 from the germline V gene are MNHEY and SMNVEV (reference sequence). The CDR3 is 14 amino acids. Germline trimming cut 2 bases from V and 9 bases from J; bases unmatched to any gene: 6. CDR3 protein: CASSLAGGRGEQFF. The CDR3 region has the DNA TGTGCCAGCAGTTTAGCGGGAGGAAGGGGTGAGCAGTTCTTC.

The J gene is TRBJ1-1, the V gene TRBV10-3; tentatively, D is TRBD1 (5 bases). The CDR3 has 14 amino acids. Per the germline V gene, CDR1 is ENHRY and CDR2 is SYGVKD. The ends were cut back, 9 bases at V and 1 base at J, with 15 bases in the middle. This CDR3 is CAMKVDSRNTEAFF. Written as DNA, the CDR3 is TGTGCCATGAAGGTTGACAGTAGGAACACTGAAGCTTTCTTT.

V and J are TRBV4-3 and TRBJ1-1; D possibly corresponds to TRBD1 (5 bases). V was trimmed by 4 bases and J by 3 bases, leaving 15 bases between them. Germline values: CDR1 LGHNA, CDR2 YSLEER. The CDR3 is made up of 15 amino acids. The CDR3 protein is CASSLLLSGDTEAFF. The CDR3 bases are TGCGCCAGCAGCCTCCTCCTTTCGGGGGACACTGAAGCTTTCTTT.

This chain links TRBV18 with TRBJ2-4; 8 bases match TRBD1. The V segment lost 4 bases and the J segment 5 bases; nucleotides outside the gene matches: 10. The germline CDR1 and CDR2 sequences are KGHSH and LQKENI. The CDR3 has 16 residues. This chain's CDR3 is CASSLPPGTGENIQYF. The CDR3 region has the DNA TGTGCCAGCTCACTACCTCCCGGGACAGGAGAAAACATTCAGTACTTC.

The rearrangement uses TRBV10-3 and TRBJ2-1; 8 positions match TRBD2. The trim removed 1 base at V and 8 bases at J, leaving 10 bases unmatched. The CDR3 contains 16 residues. The germline V gene has CDR1 ENHRY and CDR2 SYGVKD. CDR3 DNA sequence: TGTGCCATCAGTGAGTTCTACCAGCGGGAGAGGGATGAGCAGTTCTTC. Translating gives CAISEFYQRERDEQFF.

The V gene is TRBV6-5, the J gene TRBJ1-2; unclear D gene. V was cut by 6 bases and J by 3 bases, with 11 bases left in between. This CDR3 comprises 13 residues. The V gene's germline CDR1 is MNHEY and CDR2 SVGAGI. The CDR3 loop reads CASSGESYYGYTF. In DNA, the CDR3 is TGTGCCAGCAGCGGGGAGTCCTACTATGGCTACACCTTC.

J is TRBJ2-7 and V is TRBV19; no clear D gene. Trimming pared 1 base from V and 6 bases from J, leaving 16 bases between. CDR3 length equals 15 residues. The germline gives CDR1 LNHDA, CDR2 SQIVND (reference sequence). CDR3 protein: CASSIGSSATFEQYF. CDR3 sequence (DNA): TGTGCCAGTAGTATAGGGTCCAGCGCCACCTTCGAGCAGTACTTC.

This chain links TRBV7-2 with TRBJ2-3, with 9 bases fitting TRBD2. Germline V gene lookup returns CDR1 SGHTA and CDR2 FQGNSA. The CDR3 extends over 18 amino acids. Unmatched junction bases numbered 12, after V lost 1 base and J lost 4 bases. CDR3 bases: TGTGCCAGCAGCTTAGTCTTATCGGGCGCGGGAGGGCCAGATACGCAGTATTTT. The encoded protein is CASSLVLSGAGGPDTQYF.

The rearrangement links TRBV5-6 to TRBJ2-4; a possible D gene is TRBD1 (6 bases). The CDR3 runs 14 residues. The V end lost 6 bases, the J end lost 9 bases, and 19 bases lay between the germline ends. Germline lookup yields CDR1 SGHDT and CDR2 YYEEEE. The CDR3 sequence is CASNYNPGVGIQYF. The CDR3 nucleotides are TGTGCCAGCAACTATAACCCAGGGGTAGGCATTCAGTACTTC.

The V and J genes are TRBV7-3 and TRBJ1-1, with 7 bases lining up with TRBD1. CDR3 length: 14 residues. Germline V CDR1 and CDR2: SGHTA, FQGTGA. Losses at the gene ends were 6 bases for V and 5 bases for J; bases not matched to a gene: 9. The CDR3 region is CASSVEGARTEAFF. The DNA for the CDR3 is TGTGCCAGCAGTGTGGAGGGGGCAAGGACTGAAGCTTTCTTT.

This chain joins TRBV10-3 and TRBJ2-5, with 13 bases matching TRBD2. This CDR3 has 17 residues. Trimming took 3 bases from V and 3 from J; bases not matched to a gene: 7. Germline CDR1 ENHRY, CDR2 SYGVKD. In nucleotides, the CDR3 is TGTGCCATCAGTGACCAAACTAGCGGGAGGGCAAAAGAGACCCAGTACTTC. Protein product: CAISDQTSGRAKETQYF.

This sequence joins TRBV6-5 and TRBJ1-2; 9 bases are shared with TRBD1. The V gene end was trimmed by 7 bases and the J gene end by 12 bases; junction bases not matched to a gene: 15. Germline-derived CDR1 and CDR2 are MNHEY and SVGAGI. CDR3 length: 14 residues. CDR3 sequence: CASTQPGTGRADTF. The CDR3 region has the DNA TGTGCCAGCACCCAACCCGGGACAGGGAGGGCCGACACCTTC.

V is TRBV4-1 and J is TRBJ2-1; 13 nucleotides align to TRBD2. The J segment lost 5 bases and the V segment lost 4 bases, leaving 5 bases of the junction unmatched. Germline loops: CDR1 MGHRA, CDR2 YSYEKL. The CDR3 has 16 amino acids. The chain's CDR3 is CASSRGLAGRNNEQFF. CDR3 coding DNA: TGCGCCAGCAGCCGGGGACTAGCGGGACGTAACAATGAGCAGTTCTTC.

This chain joins TRBV27 and TRBJ1-4; no firm D call. Germline values: CDR1 MNHEY, CDR2 SMNVEV (reference sequence). This CDR3 contains 14 residues. V lost 7 bases and J lost 3, with 12 bases in between. This CDR3 is CASKETGANEKLFF. CDR3 nucleotides: TGTGCCAGCAAGGAGACTGGCGCTAATGAAAAACTGTTTTTT.

The genes are TRBV5-1 and TRBJ1-4; no firm D call. V was cut by 3 bases and J by 7 bases, with 19 bases left in between. This CDR3 contains 16 residues. Germline V gives CDR1 SGHRS, CDR2 YFSETQ. The CDR3 DNA is TGCGCCAGCAGCTCCGGCCGGCTGCCGGGGAGTGAAAAACTGTTTTTT. Translating gives CASSSGRLPGSEKLFF.